The 21 T cell receptor beta chains reported below all come from one sample, sequenced in a study of follicular helper T cells after annual influenza vaccination. The assay was immunoSEQ multiplex PCR, and TCRdb's table has in-frame clones only and misses some. The sample consists of a few thousand clones, roughly 82% of them appearing once. Time point reported: 2015-2016 season, 7 days after influenza vaccination. The specimen comprised CXCR5+ CD38- circulating T follicular helper cells from blood, sampled 7 days after influenza vaccination. The sample's subset: circulating Tfh, non-naive CD4+CXCR5+PD-1+ (ICOS+CD38+ or ICOS-CD38-). Every receptor here comes from an adult who received the influenza vaccine.

This clone was detected only a few times. The V call is TRBV6-1, the J call TRBJ2-7; D gene ambiguous. Germline V CDR1 and CDR2: MNHNS, SASEGT. V lost 7 bases, J lost 2 bases, and 15 bases lay in between. The CDR3 runs to 14 residues. CDR3 residues: CASKGPGRTYEQYF. As DNA, the CDR3 is TGTGCCAGCAAGGGCCCAGGACGAACCTACGAGCAGTACTTC.

This sequence joins TRBV7-9 and TRBJ2-6; D gene unclear. The CDR3 consists of 13 residues. CDR1 SEHNR and CDR2 FQNEAQ come from the germline V gene (reference sequence). Trimming took off 0 bases at V and 3 bases at J, with 0 bases between the two ends. The CDR3 region has the DNA TGTGCCAGCAGCTTAGCTGGGGCCAACGTCCTGACTTTC. It specifies CASSLAGANVLTF.

The chain employs TRBV30 and TRBJ2-7; TRBD2 matches 11 bases. The length of the CDR3 is 14 residues. Germline V gives CDR1 GTSNPN, CDR2 SVGIG (reference sequence). V dropped 3 bases and J dropped 3; count of bases not matched to a gene: 4. The chain's CDR3 is CAWRGSGRDYEQYF. In DNA, the CDR3 is TGTGCCTGGAGGGGTAGCGGGAGGGACTACGAGCAGTACTTC.

This clone was recorded only once. This rearrangement joins TRBV11-1 to TRBJ1-3; 10 bases line up with TRBD1. V lost 5 bases and J lost 3; bases outside the gene matches: 7. The CDR3 totals 16 residues. Looked up from germline, CDR1 is SGHAT and CDR2 is FQDESV (reference sequence). The CDR3 coding sequence is TGTGCCAGCAGCAAACCGGGACAGGGGTTTGGAAACACCATATATTTT. It yields the protein CASSKPGQGFGNTIYF. Variable domain in full (rest from reference TRBV11-1 and TRBJ1-3): EAEVAQSPRYKITEKSQAVAFWCDPISGHATLYWYRQILGQGPELLVQFQDESVVDDSQLPKDRFSAERLKGVDSTLKIQPAELGDSAMYLCASSKPGQGFGNTIYFGEGSWLTVV.

This sequence joins TRBV9 and TRBJ1-5, with 7 nucleotides matching TRBD1. CDR1 is SGDLS and CDR2 is YYNGEE in the germline V gene. This CDR3 spans 15 amino acids. The junction had 9 bases not matched to a gene; V was cut back by 4 bases and J by 5 bases. CDR3: CASSFTGVSDQPQHF. CDR3 DNA: TGTGCCAGCAGCTTTACAGGGGTATCGGATCAGCCCCAGCATTTT. The full variable domain, in which reference TRBV9 and TRBJ1-5 provide the parts outside the CDR3, is DSGVTQTPKHLITATGQRVTLRCSPRSGDLSVYWYQQSLDQGLQFLIQYYNGEERAKGNILERFSAQQFPDLHSELNLSSLELGDSALYFCASSFTGVSDQPQHFGDGTRLSIL.

The genes are TRBV5-8 and TRBJ2-1; D is perhaps TRBD2 (6 bases). Trimming shortened V by 6 bases and J by 0 bases, and 13 bases separated the two germline ends. The CDR3 is 15 amino acids. Germline assignment: CDR1 SGHTS and CDR2 YDEGEE. CDR3 residues: CASTGVVGSYNEQFF. The DNA of the CDR3 is TGTGCCAGCACGGGGGTCGTCGGCTCCTACAATGAGCAGTTCTTC.

The CDR3 here is CASSRTGDSNQPQHF. In DNA form, the CDR3 reads TGTGCCAGTAGCCGGACAGGGGATAGCAATCAGCCCCAGCATTTT. V is TRBV19 and J is TRBJ1-5; 9 nucleotides match TRBD1. V lost 6 bases, J lost 0 bases, and 3 bases stayed unmatched. In germline, CDR1 is LNHDA, CDR2 SQIVND (reference sequence). The CDR3 has 15 residues.

This chain connects TRBV30 to TRBJ1-3; D is unresolved. CDR1 is GTSNPN and CDR2 is SVGIG in the germline V gene (reference sequence). V was clipped by 5 bases and J by 7 bases, with 9 bases between them. The CDR3 spans 11 residues. The CDR3 DNA follows: TGTGCCTGGGGACCGGGGAACACCATATATTTT. Its protein product is CAWGPGNTIYF.

The chain couples TRBV29-1 to TRBJ1-5, with D possibly being TRBD1 (5 bases). V was trimmed by 4 bases and J by 0 bases, leaving 7 bases between them. Germline CDR1 and CDR2: SQVTM and ANQGSEA. CDR3 size: 13 residues. The CDR3 bases are TGCAGCGTTGCCAGGGATAGCAATCAGCCCCAGCATTTT. Encoded protein: CSVARDSNQPQHF.

This chain links TRBV28 with TRBJ1-5; tentatively, D is TRBD1 (6 bases). The CDR3 length is 16 residues. V gave up 5 bases and J gave up 5 bases, with 19 bases separating them. Looked up from germline, CDR1 is MDHEN and CDR2 is SYDVKM. CDR3 in DNA: TGTGCCAGCAGTGGGGGCGGGGGGGCCGGTTATCAGCCCCAGCATTTT. Protein product: CASSGGGGAGYQPQHF.

The chain employs TRBV28 and TRBJ1-2, with D possibly being TRBD1 (5 bases). This CDR3 region has 13 residues. CDR1 is MDHEN, CDR2 SYDVKM, per germline. Trimming removed 10 bases from V and 7 bases from J, with 19 bases in between. CDR3 DNA sequence: TGTGCCACCCACCCACCAGGGAAGGGTGGCTACACCTTC. As protein: CATHPPGKGGYTF.

This chain connects TRBV4-3 to TRBJ1-4; D is perhaps TRBD1 (5 bases). Germline V CDR1 and CDR2: LGHNA, YSLEER. Trimming stripped 1 base from V and 3 bases from J, with 15 bases between. CDR3 size: 17 residues. CDR3 loop: CASSQATSDKSNEKLFF. CDR3 bases: TGCGCCAGCAGCCAAGCGACCTCGGACAAATCTAATGAAAAACTGTTTTTT.

V gene TRBV7-2 combines with J gene TRBJ2-3; TRBD2 matches 7 bases. CDR3 length equals 15 residues. The germline V gene has CDR1 SGHTA and CDR2 FQGNSA. The ends lost 2 bases at V and 6 bases at J; junction bases unmatched: 8. CDR3 sequence: CASSLSRGDADTQYF. In DNA form, the CDR3 reads TGTGCCAGCAGCTTATCTCGGGGGGATGCCGATACGCAGTATTTT.

This chain joins TRBV9 and TRBJ1-1, with a weak D call TRBD1 (5 bases). This CDR3 has 14 amino acids. From germline, CDR1 is SGDLS and CDR2 YYNGEE. V was cut by 4 bases and J by 1 base, with 11 bases left in between. This chain's CDR3 is CASSPGTANTEAFF. CDR3 bases: TGTGCCAGCAGCCCCGGGACGGCGAACACTGAAGCTTTCTTT.

The rearrangement uses TRBV4-3 and TRBJ2-3; 8 bases line up with TRBD1. The germline V gene has CDR1 LGHNA and CDR2 YSLEER. Losses at the gene ends were 2 bases for V and 4 bases for J; bases not matched to a gene: 8. The CDR3 has 16 residues. The CDR3 DNA is TGCGCCAGCAGCCAACTCAGGACAGGGCAATCAGATACGCAGTATTTT. Protein: CASSQLRTGQSDTQYF.

V and J are TRBV2 and TRBJ1-1; D is uncertain. This CDR3 region has 14 residues. Germline CDR1 reads SNHLY; CDR2 reads FYNNEI. Trimming stripped 6 bases from V and 7 bases from J, with 18 bases between. The CDR3 protein is CASSPMSARSEAFF. The CDR3, as DNA: TGTGCCAGCAGCCCCATGTCCGCTAGGAGTGAAGCTTTCTTT.

V is TRBV5-1 and J is TRBJ2-2; 15 nucleotides match TRBD2. The germline V gene has CDR1 SGHRS and CDR2 YFSETQ. The CDR3 is 17 amino acids. With 4 bases clipped from V and 5 bases from J, the junction kept 6 bases outside the gene matches. The CDR3 loop reads CASSLLGLAGGTGELFF. CDR3 in DNA: TGCGCCAGCAGCCTCTTGGGACTAGCGGGAGGTACCGGGGAGCTGTTTTTT.

The genes are TRBV28 and TRBJ2-7; the match to TRBD1 covers 8 bases. Trimming removed 3 bases from V and 8 bases from J; junction bases left unmatched: 9. The CDR3 totals 14 residues. Germline-derived CDR1 and CDR2 are MDHEN and SYDVKM. Here the CDR3 reads CASSFQLGQAKQYF. The DNA of the CDR3 is TGTGCCAGCAGTTTTCAATTGGGACAGGCGAAGCAGTACTTC.

The rearrangement joins TRBV9 to TRBJ2-1, with TRBD2 matching 10 bases. The length of the CDR3 is 16 residues. V lost 0 bases, J lost 3 bases, and 3 bases stayed unmatched. Germline-derived CDR1 and CDR2 are SGDLS and YYNGEE. This chain's CDR3 is CASSVVASGSYNEQFF. CDR3 coding DNA: TGTGCCAGCAGCGTAGTGGCTAGCGGGAGCTACAATGAGCAGTTCTTC.

V is TRBV5-8 and J is TRBJ1-6, with 7 bases matching TRBD1. The CDR3 is 16 amino acids. V lost 3 bases, J lost 1 base, and 4 bases stayed unmatched. Germline V lookup: CDR1 SGHTS, CDR2 YDEGEE. The CDR3: CASSWHRGSYNSPLHF. The CDR3 coding sequence is TGTGCCAGCAGCTGGCACAGGGGTTCCTATAATTCACCCCTCCACTTT.

J is TRBJ2-7 and V is TRBV5-6, with D perhaps TRBD2 (7 bases). Trimming pared 4 bases from V and 2 bases from J, leaving 25 bases between. CDR3 length: 18 amino acids. Germline lookup yields CDR1 SGHDT and CDR2 YYEEEE. CDR3 in amino acids: CASSTPGGPTRLAYEQYF. Here the CDR3 DNA reads TGTGCCAGCAGCACCCCCGGGGGGCCAACCCGCCTAGCCTACGAGCAGTACTTC. The full variable domain, with the rest looked up from reference TRBV5-6 and TRBJ2-7, is DAGVTQSPTHLIKTRGQQVTLRCSPKSGHDTVSWYQQALGQGPQFIFQYYEEEERQRGNFPDRFSGHQFPNYSSELNVNALLLGDSALYLCASSTPGGPTRLAYEQYFGPGTRLTVT.